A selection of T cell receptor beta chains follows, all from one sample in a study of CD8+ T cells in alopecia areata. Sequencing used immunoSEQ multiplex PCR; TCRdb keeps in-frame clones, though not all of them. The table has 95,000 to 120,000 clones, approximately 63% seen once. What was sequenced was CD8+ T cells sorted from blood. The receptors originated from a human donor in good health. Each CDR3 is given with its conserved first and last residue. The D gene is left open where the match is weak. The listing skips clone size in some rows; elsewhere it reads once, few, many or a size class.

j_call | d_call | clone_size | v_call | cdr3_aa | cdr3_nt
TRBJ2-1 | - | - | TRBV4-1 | CASSQDDGYYNEQFF | TGCGCCAGCAGCCAAGATGACGGGTACTACAATGAGCAGTTCTTC
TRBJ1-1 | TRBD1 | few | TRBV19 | CASILQGGYTEAFF | TGTGCCAGTATTCTGCAGGGGGGCTACACTGAAGCTTTCTTT
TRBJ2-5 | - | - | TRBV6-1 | CASSEEVTQETQYF | TGTGCCAGCAGTGAAGAGGTGACTCAAGAGACCCAGTACTTC
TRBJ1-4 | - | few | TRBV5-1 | CASSLAETSWGEKLFF | TGCGCCAGCAGCTTGGCCGAGACGTCCTGGGGTGAAAAACTGTTTTTT
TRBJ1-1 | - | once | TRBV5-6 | CASSRGGSTEAFF | TGTGCCAGCAGCCGGGGGGGCTCCACTGAAGCTTTCTTT
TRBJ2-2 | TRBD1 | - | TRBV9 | CASSATGGFTGELFF | TGTGCCAGCAGCGCGACAGGGGGCTTCACCGGGGAGCTGTTTTTT
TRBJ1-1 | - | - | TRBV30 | CAWSVIENTEAFF | TGTGCCTGGAGTGTAATAGAGAACACTGAAGCTTTCTTT
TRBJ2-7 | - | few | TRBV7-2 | CASSLEVGFFSYEQYF | TGTGCCAGCAGCCTGGAGGTCGGCTTTTTTTCCTACGAGCAGTACTTC
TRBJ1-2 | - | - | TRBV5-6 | CASSLYQGIGYTF | TGTGCCAGCAGCTTGTATCAGGGAATTGGCTACACCTTC
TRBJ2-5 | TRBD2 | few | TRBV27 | CASRPGLAIQETQYF | TGTGCCAGCAGACCAGGACTAGCGATTCAAGAGACCCAGTACTTC
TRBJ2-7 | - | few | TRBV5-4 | CASSQVADYSYEQYF | TGCGCCAGCAGCCAAGTCGCGGATTACTCCTACGAGCAGTACTTC
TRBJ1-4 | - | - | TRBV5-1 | CASTPDGGGTNEKLFF | TGCGCCAGCACCCCGGACGGGGGCGGAACTAATGAAAAACTGTTTTTT
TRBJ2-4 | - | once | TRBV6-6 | CASSYMKLRAKNIQYF | TGTGCCAGCAGTTACATGAAACTTAGGGCCAAAAACATTCAGTACTTC
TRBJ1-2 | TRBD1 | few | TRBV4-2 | CASSQTGGGGYTF | TGTGCCAGCAGCCAGACAGGGGGGGGTGGCTACACCTTC
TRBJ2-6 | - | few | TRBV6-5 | CASQGFSGANVLTF | TGTGCCAGCCAGGGCTTCTCTGGGGCCAACGTCCTGACTTTC
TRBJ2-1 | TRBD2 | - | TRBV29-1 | CSVDFFWGLDYEQFF | TGCAGCGTTGATTTCTTTTGGGGACTAGATTATGAGCAGTTCTTC
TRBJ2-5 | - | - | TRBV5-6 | CASSQASTETQYF | TGTGCCAGCAGCCAGGCATCTACAGAGACCCAGTACTTC
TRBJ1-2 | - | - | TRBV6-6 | CASSYGSTAGYGYTF | TGTGCCAGCAGTTACGGATCCACAGCGGGCTATGGCTACACCTTC
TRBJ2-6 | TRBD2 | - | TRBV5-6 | CASGAGGAGANVLTF | TGTGCCAGCGGTGCGGGGGGGGCCGGGGCCAACGTCCTGACTTTC
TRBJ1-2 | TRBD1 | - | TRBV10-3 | CAIGDRDSNYGYTF | TGTGCCATCGGGGACAGAGACAGTAACTATGGCTACACCTTC
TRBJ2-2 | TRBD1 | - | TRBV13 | CASSPTVGQGNTGELFF | TGTGCCAGCAGCCCAACAGTGGGACAGGGTAACACCGGGGAGCTGTTTTTT
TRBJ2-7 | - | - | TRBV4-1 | CASSQYGFPYEQYF | TGCGCCAGCAGCCAGTACGGGTTTCCCTACGAGCAGTACTTC
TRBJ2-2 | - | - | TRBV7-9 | CASSWRGAPGTGELFF | TGTGCCAGCAGCTGGCGAGGGGCCCCGGGCACCGGGGAGCTGTTTTTT
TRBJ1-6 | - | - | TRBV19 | CASSRAEAENSPLHF | TGTGCCAGTAGTAGGGCAGAGGCCGAAAATTCACCCCTCCACTTT
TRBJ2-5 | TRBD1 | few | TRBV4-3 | CASSQDNIGLLGTGGAKTQYF | TGCGCCAGCAGCCAAGATAACATTGGCCTTCTCGGGACAGGGGGCGCAAAGACCCAGTACTTC
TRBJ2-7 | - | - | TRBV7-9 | CASSPPGRYEQYF | TGTGCCAGCAGCCCCCCAGGGCGCTACGAGCAGTACTTC
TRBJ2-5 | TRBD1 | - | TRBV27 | CASRQTGLQETQYF | TGTGCCAGCAGGCAGACAGGGCTCCAAGAGACCCAGTACTTC
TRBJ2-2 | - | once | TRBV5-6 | CASSLGTYTGELFF | TGTGCCAGCAGCTTGGGCACCTACACCGGGGAGCTGTTTTTT
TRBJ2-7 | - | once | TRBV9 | CASSVTQGSTYEQYF | TGTGCCAGCAGCGTTACCCAGGGATCTACCTACGAGCAGTACTTC
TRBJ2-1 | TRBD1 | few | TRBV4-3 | CASSQAGTGGNEQFF | TGCGCCAGCAGCCAAGCCGGGACAGGGGGCAATGAGCAGTTCTTC
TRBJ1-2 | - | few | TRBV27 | CASSEGVGGMAYGYTF | TGTGCCAGCAGTGAAGGGGTTGGGGGAATGGCTTATGGCTACACCTTC